What follows are 13 T cell receptor beta chains derived from one specimen sequenced in a study of long-term antiretroviral therapy in people with HIV (dated by TCRdb to between 2022 and 2023). The immunoSEQ hsTCRB v3.0 assay was used at survey level resolution for TRB variable region sequencing. TCRdb provides this immuneACCESS table in a form limited to in-frame rearrangements. Some clones are lacking; in checked studies, under half of them reflect an unresolved V gene, and why the rest are absent is not known. The sample data list 15,000 or so clones, and 75% to 80% of these were observed just once. About a fifth of the sample is in the top ten clones. The input for sequencing was unsorted PBMCs, taken 0.5 years before starting antiretroviral therapy. Receptors were obtained from a woman between 40 and 55 years old with HIV.

The rearrangement links TRBV4-2 to TRBJ1-6; D is possibly TRBD1 (5 bases). Germline loops: CDR1 LGHNA, CDR2 YNFKEQ. V lost 0 bases, J lost 6 bases, and 9 bases lay in between. The CDR3 runs to 15 residues. The CDR3 here is CASSQEGTGNSPLHF. Written as DNA, the CDR3 is TGTGCCAGCAGCCAAGAAGGGACCGGTAATTCACCCCTCCACTTT.

The V call is TRBV7-9, the J call TRBJ2-4; 8 nucleotides agree with TRBD2. The CDR3 runs to 17 residues. Germline V gene data show CDR1 as SEHNR and CDR2 as FQNEAQ (reference sequence). V gave up 1 base and J gave up 6 bases; unmatched junction bases: 11. CDR3: CASSLGTSGSSRNIQYF. In DNA, the CDR3 is TGTGCCAGCAGCTTAGGTACTAGCGGATCTTCAAGAAACATTCAGTACTTC.

J is TRBJ2-7 and V is TRBV7-9; 7 nucleotides align to TRBD1. Trimming removed 5 bases from V and 6 bases from J; junction bases left unmatched: 4. CDR3 length: 12 residues. Germline CDR1 reads SEHNR; CDR2 reads FQNEAQ (reference sequence). The CDR3 reads CASSVTGSEQYF. CDR3 DNA: TGTGCCAGCAGCGTGACAGGGAGCGAGCAGTACTTC.

The sample holds one count of this clone. This chain joins TRBV11-2 and TRBJ1-1; D gene unclear. V was cut by 4 bases and J by 5 bases, with 17 bases left in between. Germline V lookup: CDR1 SGHAT, CDR2 FQNNGV. This CDR3 region has 15 residues. The CDR3 here is CASSSPMRARTEAFF. In DNA, the CDR3 is TGTGCCAGCAGCTCCCCAATGAGGGCCCGAACTGAAGCTTTCTTT.

This chain connects TRBV5-4 to TRBJ1-1; D ambiguous. The CDR3 runs to 14 residues. V was trimmed by 1 base and J by 0 bases, leaving 7 bases between them. The V gene's germline CDR1 is SGHNT and CDR2 YYREEE (reference sequence). CDR3 nucleotide sequence: TGTGCCAGCAGCTTGCAGAGCATGAACACTGAAGCTTTCTTT. Amino acids: CASSLQSMNTEAFF. The whole variable domain, filled in from reference TRBV5-4 and TRBJ1-1, reads ETGVTQSPTHLIKTRGQQVTLRCSSQSGHNTVSWYQQALGQGPQFIFQYYREEENGRGNFPPRFSGLQFPNYSSELNVNALELDDSALYLCASSLQSMNTEAFFGQGTRLTVV.

The chain uses TRBV6-7 and TRBJ1-1; D is ambiguous. TRBV6-7 is marked as an open reading frame, function uncertain. The germline V and J ends were trimmed by 4 bases and 1 base, with 4 bases remaining between them. The CDR3 spans 12 residues. The CDR3 DNA is TGTGCCAGCAGTTCCACGAACACTGAAGCTTTCTTT. It yields the protein CASSSTNTEAFF.

The chain combines TRBV18 with TRBJ2-5; no clear D gene. The germline CDR1 and CDR2 sequences are KGHSH and LQKENI. V dropped 0 bases and J dropped 5 bases, with 10 bases sitting between them. The CDR3 runs 14 residues. The CDR3 coding sequence is TGTGCCAGCTCACCACCGGCCTCCAGGGAGACCCAGTACTTC. Amino acids: CASSPPASRETQYF.

This clone was seen a single time. The rearrangement uses TRBV28 and TRBJ2-3; 13 positions agree with TRBD2. The junction had 8 bases not matched to a gene; V was cut back by 2 bases and J by 0 bases. The CDR3 sequence is 19 residues long. The V gene's germline CDR1 is MDHEN and CDR2 SYDVKM. CDR3 sequence: CASSLVPLAGGRSTDTQYF. The CDR3 DNA follows: TGTGCCAGCAGTTTAGTTCCACTAGCGGGGGGGAGGAGCACAGATACGCAGTATTTT.

This clone was observed a few times. This sequence joins TRBV10-3 and TRBJ2-7, with 10 bases aligning to TRBD2. Germline CDR1 ENHRY, CDR2 SYGVKD. The CDR3 spans 14 residues. V trimming: 7 bases; J trimming: 2 bases; junction bases outside the gene matches: 5. The CDR3 spells CAIKEREGTYEQYF. The DNA for the CDR3 is TGTGCCATCAAAGAGCGGGAGGGAACCTACGAGCAGTACTTC.

This clone rates as medium-sized. This chain joins TRBV4-2 and TRBJ1-1, with D perhaps TRBD1 (5 bases). The CDR3 spans 15 residues. Germline V gene data show CDR1 as LGHNA and CDR2 as YNFKEQ. V dropped 2 bases and J dropped 7 bases, with 17 bases sitting between them. The CDR3 sequence is CASSQPITDSHEAFF. In DNA, the CDR3 is TGTGCCAGCAGCCAACCCATCACCGACAGTCATGAAGCTTTCTTT.

This chain joins TRBV7-9 and TRBJ2-1; 7 bases agree with TRBD2. Trimming took 3 bases from V and 4 from J; bases not matched to a gene: 9. CDR1 and CDR2 from the germline V gene are SEHNR and FQNEAQ (reference sequence). This CDR3 spans 16 amino acids. CDR3 sequence reads: CASSFLAGVSYNEQFF. In nucleotides, the CDR3 is TGTGCCAGCAGCTTCTTGGCGGGAGTCTCATACAATGAGCAGTTCTTC.

The chain employs TRBV19 and TRBJ2-7; D remains ambiguous. The germline V and J ends were trimmed by 5 bases and 3 bases, with 14 bases remaining between them. This CDR3 contains 14 residues. Per the germline V gene, CDR1 is LNHDA and CDR2 is SQIVND (reference sequence). The chain's CDR3 is CASSLMGSLYEQYF. CDR3 in DNA: TGTGCCAGTAGTCTTATGGGAAGTCTCTACGAGCAGTACTTC.

This clone came up a few times. The V gene is TRBV7-9, the J gene TRBJ2-1; TRBD1 is a possible D gene (5 bases). This CDR3 comprises 16 residues. CDR1 is SEHNR and CDR2 is FQNEAQ in the germline V gene (reference sequence). The germline V and J ends were trimmed by 1 base and 7 bases, with 17 bases remaining between them. The CDR3 DNA follows: TGTGCCAGCAGCTTAGGGAAGGGGAAGGAGAAGAATGAGCAGTTCTTC. Protein sequence: CASSLGKGKEKNEQFF.